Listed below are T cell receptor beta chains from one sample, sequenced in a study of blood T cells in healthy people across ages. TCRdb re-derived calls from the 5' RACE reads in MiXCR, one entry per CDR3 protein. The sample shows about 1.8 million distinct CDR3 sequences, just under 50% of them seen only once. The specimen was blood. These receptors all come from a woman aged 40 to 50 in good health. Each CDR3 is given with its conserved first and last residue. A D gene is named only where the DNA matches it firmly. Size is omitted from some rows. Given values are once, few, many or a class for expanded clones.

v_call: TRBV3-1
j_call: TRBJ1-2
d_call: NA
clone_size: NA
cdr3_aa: CASGQSLVGYTF
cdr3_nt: TGTGCCAGCGGCCAATCCCTTGTGGGCTACACCTTC

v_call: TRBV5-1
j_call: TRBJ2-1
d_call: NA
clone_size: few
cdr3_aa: CASSHSHRGNEQFF
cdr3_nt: TGCGCCAGCAGCCACAGTCACAGAGGGAATGAGCAGTTCTTC

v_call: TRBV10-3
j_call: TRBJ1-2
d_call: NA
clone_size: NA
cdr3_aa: CAISVPGDGNYGYTF
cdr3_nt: TGTGCCATCAGCGTACCAGGGGATGGTAACTATGGCTACACCTTC

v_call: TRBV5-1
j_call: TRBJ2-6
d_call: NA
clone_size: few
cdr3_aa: CASSLTTGVSGANVLTF
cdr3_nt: TGCGCCAGCAGCTTGACAACAGGCGTCTCTGGGGCCAACGTCCTGACTTTC

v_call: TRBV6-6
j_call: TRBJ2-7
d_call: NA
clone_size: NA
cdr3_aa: CASSDERVFKGEQYF
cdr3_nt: TGTGCCAGCAGTGACGAACGGGTTTTTAAGGGCGAGCAGTACTTC

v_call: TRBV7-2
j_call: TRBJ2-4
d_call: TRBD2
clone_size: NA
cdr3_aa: CASSTGRAGEQYF
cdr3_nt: TGTGCCAGCAGCACAGGCAGGGCGGGAGAGCAGTACTTC

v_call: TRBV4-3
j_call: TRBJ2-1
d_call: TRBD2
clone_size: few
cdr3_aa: CASSQELSGAYNEQFF
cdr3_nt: TGCGCCAGCAGCCAAGAGTTAAGCGGGGCCTACAATGAGCAGTTCTTC

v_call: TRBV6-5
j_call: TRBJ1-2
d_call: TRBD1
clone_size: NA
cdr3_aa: CASRTTGLYGYTF
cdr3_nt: TGTGCCAGCAGAACGACAGGGCTCTATGGCTACACCTTC

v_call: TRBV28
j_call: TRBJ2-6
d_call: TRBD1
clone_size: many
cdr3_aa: CASSPPGTAQNVLTF
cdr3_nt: TGTGCCAGCAGTCCTCCCGGGACAGCACAAAACGTCCTGACTTTC

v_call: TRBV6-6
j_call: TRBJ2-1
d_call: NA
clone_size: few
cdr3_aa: CASSGAGRIEQFF
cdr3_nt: TGTGCCAGCAGTGGCGCGGGGCGCATTGAGCAGTTCTTC

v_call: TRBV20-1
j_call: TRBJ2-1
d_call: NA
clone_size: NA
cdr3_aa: CSAPGLRGLNNEQFF
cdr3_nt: TGCAGTGCCCCCGGGTTGCGCGGCCTGAACAATGAGCAGTTCTTC

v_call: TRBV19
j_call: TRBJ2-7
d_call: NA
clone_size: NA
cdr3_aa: CASSKPTWDGRYEQYF
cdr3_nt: TGTGCCAGTAGTAAGCCTACCTGGGACGGTCGTTACGAGCAGTACTTC

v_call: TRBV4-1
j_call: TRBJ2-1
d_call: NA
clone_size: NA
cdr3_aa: CASSQMHNSYNEQFF
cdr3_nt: TGCGCCAGCAGCCAAATGCATAACTCCTACAATGAGCAGTTCTTC

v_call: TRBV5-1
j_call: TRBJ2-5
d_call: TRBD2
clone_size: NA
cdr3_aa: CASSLGVAGPQETQYF
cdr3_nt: TGCGCCAGCAGCTTGGGGGTAGCGGGACCACAAGAGACCCAGTACTTC

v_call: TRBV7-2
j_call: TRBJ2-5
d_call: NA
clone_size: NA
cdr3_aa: CASSLGRDWYQETQYF
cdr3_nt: TGTGCCAGCAGCTTAGGGAGAGATTGGTACCAAGAGACCCAGTACTTC

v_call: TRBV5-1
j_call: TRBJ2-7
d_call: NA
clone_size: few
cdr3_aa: CASNLSRTENYEQYF
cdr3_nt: TGCGCCAGCAACTTAAGCCGGACGGAGAACTACGAGCAGTACTTC

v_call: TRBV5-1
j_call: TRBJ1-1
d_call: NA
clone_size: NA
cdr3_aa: CASSFIGGTNTEAFF
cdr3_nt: TGCGCCAGCAGCTTCATTGGGGGGACGAACACTGAAGCTTTCTTT

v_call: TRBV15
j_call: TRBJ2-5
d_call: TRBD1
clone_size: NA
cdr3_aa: CATSNRDRGETQYF
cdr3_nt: TGTGCCACCTCAAACCGGGACAGGGGGGAGACCCAGTACTTC

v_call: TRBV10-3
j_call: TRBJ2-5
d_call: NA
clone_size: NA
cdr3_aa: CAIRTDRKETQYF
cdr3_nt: TGTGCCATCAGGACAGACAGAAAAGAGACCCAGTACTTC

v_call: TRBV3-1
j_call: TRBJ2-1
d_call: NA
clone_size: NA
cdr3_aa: CASSQGVPGTQFF
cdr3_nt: TGTGCCAGCAGCCAAGGAGTTCCGGGGACCCAGTTCTTC

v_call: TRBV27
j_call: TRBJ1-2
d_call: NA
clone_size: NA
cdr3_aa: CASSSQQPNYGYTF
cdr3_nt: TGTGCCAGCAGTTCCCAACAGCCGAACTATGGCTACACCTTC

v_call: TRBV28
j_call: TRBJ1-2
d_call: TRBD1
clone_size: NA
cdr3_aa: CASFGQGWGYTF
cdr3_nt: TGTGCCAGCTTCGGACAGGGATGGGGCTACACCTTC

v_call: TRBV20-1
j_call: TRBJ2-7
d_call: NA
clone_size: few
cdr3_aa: CSAKGQPSILEQYF
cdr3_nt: TGCAGTGCTAAAGGACAGCCCTCCATTCTCGAGCAGTACTTC

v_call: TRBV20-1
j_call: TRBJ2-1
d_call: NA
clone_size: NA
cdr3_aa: CSASKPVGGLLNEQFF
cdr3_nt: TGCAGTGCTAGTAAACCCGTGGGGGGGCTTCTCAATGAGCAGTTCTTC

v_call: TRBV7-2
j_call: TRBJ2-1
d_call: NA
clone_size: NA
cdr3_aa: CASSQVGGGEQFF
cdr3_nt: TGTGCCAGCAGCCAAGTGGGAGGGGGTGAGCAGTTCTTC

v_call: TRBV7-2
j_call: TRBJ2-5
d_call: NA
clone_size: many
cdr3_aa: CASSLHQETQYF
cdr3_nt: TGTGCCAGCAGCCTGCACCAAGAGACCCAGTACTTC

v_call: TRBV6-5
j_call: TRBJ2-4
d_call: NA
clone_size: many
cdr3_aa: CASSFDRLAKNIQYF
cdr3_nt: TGTGCCAGCAGTTTCGACCGCCTAGCCAAAAACATTCAGTACTTC

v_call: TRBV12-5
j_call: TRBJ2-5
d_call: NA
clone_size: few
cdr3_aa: CASGLVKAAGQETQYF
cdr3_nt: TGTGCTAGTGGTTTGGTAAAGGCAGCGGGCCAAGAGACCCAGTACTTC

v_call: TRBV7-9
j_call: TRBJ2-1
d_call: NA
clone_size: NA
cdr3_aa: CASSLGGVQQFF
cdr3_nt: TGTGCCAGCAGCTTAGGCGGGGTACAGCAGTTCTTC

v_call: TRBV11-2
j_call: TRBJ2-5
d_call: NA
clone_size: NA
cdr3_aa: CASSRDRIGETQYF
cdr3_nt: TGTGCCAGCAGCCGGGACCGAATCGGGGAGACCCAGTACTTC